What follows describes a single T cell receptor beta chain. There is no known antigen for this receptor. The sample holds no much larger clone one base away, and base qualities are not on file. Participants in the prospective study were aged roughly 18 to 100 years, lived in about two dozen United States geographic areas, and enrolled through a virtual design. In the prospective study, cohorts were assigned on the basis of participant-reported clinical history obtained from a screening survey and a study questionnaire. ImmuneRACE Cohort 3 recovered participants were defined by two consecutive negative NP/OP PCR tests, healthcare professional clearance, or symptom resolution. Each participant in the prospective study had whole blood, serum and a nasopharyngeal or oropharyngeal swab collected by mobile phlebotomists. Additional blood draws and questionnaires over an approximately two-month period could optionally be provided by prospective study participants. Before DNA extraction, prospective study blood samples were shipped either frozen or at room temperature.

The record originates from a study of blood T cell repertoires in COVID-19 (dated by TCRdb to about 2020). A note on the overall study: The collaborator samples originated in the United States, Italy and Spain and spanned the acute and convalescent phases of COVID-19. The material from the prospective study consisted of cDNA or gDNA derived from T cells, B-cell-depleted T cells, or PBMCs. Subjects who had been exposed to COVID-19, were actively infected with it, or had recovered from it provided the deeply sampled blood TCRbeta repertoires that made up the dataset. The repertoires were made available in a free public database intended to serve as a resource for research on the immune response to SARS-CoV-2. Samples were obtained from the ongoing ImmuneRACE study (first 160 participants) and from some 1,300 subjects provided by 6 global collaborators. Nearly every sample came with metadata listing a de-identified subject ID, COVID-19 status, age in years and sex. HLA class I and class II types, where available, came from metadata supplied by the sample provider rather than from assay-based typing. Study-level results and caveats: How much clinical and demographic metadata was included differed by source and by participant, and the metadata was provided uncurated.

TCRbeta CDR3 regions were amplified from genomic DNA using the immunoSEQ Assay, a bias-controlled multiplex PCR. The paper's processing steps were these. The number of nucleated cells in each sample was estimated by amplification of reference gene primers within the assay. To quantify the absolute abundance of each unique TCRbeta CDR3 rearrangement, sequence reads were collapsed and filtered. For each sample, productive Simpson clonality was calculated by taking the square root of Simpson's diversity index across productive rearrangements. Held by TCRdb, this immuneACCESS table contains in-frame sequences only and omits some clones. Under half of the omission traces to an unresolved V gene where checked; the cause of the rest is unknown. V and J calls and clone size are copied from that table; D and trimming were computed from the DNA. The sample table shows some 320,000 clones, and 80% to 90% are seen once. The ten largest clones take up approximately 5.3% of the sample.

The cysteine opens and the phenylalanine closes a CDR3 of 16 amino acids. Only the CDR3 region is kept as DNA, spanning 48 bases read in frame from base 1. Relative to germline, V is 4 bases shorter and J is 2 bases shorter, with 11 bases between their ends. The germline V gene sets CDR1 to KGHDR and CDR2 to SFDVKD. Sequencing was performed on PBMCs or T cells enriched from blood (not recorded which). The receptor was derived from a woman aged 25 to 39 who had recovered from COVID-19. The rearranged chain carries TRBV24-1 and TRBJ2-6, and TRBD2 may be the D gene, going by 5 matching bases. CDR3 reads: CATSERWGAGANVLTF. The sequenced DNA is TGTGCCACCAGTGAGAGGTGGGGAGCTGGGGCCAACGTCCTGACTTTC.